The sequence of this TCR beta chain was determined in a study of blood T cells in healthy people across ages. Alongside a J-beta primer mix, a sample-barcoded 5' primer served in a second PCR lasting roughly 7 to 11 cycles. MiXCR, run by TCRdb on the 5' RACE reads, gives a single entry per CDR3 protein. The sample has about 1,500,000 distinct CDR3 sequences, approximately 40% seen once. Germline V gene lookup returns CDR1 DFQATT and CDR2 SNEGSKA (reference sequence). This CDR3 spans 14 amino acids. The V segment lost 2 bases and the J segment 7 bases; nucleotides outside the gene matches: 4. This clonotype was sampled from a young woman in good health. The chain joins TRBV20-1 to TRBJ2-2; 10 bases match TRBD2. The sample consisted of blood. The DNA for the CDR3 is TGCAGTGCTAGACGGGGACTAGCGTTCGGGGAGCTGTTTTTT. This translates into CSARRGLAFGELFF.